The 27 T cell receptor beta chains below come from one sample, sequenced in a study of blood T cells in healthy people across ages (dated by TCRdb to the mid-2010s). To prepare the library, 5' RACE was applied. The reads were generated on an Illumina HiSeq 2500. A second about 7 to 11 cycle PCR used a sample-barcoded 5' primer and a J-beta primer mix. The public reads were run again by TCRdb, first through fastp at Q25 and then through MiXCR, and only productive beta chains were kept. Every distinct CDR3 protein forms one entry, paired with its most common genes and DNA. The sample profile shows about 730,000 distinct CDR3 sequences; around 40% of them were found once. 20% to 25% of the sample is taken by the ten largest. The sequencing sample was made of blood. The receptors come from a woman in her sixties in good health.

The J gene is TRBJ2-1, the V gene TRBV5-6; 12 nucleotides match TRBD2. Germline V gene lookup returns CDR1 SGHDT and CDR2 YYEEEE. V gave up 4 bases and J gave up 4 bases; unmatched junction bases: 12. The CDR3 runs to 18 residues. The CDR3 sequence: CASSRLAGVLKTYNEQFF. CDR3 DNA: TGTGCCAGCAGCCGACTAGCGGGGGTCCTCAAAACTTACAATGAGCAGTTCTTC.

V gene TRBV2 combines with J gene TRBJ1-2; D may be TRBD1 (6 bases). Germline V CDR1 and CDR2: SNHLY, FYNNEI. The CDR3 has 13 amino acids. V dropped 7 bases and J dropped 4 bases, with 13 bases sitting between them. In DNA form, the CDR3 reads TGTGCCAGCATTGAGACAGGAGTCTATGGCTACACCTTC. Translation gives CASIETGVYGYTF.

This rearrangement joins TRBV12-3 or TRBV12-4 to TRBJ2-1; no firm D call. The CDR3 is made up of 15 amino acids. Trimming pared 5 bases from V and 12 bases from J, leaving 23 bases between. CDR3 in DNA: TGTGCCAGCAGTCCACTTGAGTTCCAGCTGTCGTGGCAGTTCTTC. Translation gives CASSPLEFQLSWQFF.

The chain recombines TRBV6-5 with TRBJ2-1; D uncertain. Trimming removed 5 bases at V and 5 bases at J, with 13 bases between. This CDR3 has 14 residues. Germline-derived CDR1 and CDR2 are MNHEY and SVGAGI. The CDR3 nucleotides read TGTGCCAGCAGTCCCCCAAAGGATAACAATGAGCAGTTCTTC. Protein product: CASSPPKDNNEQFF.

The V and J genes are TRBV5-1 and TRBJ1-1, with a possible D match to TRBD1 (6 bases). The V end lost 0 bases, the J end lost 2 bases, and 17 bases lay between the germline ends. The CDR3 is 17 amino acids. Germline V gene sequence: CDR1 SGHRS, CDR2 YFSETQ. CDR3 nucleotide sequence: TGCGCCAGCAGCTTGGGGGGATTTGCAGGGGTTAACACTGAAGCTTTCTTT. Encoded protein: CASSLGGFAGVNTEAFF.

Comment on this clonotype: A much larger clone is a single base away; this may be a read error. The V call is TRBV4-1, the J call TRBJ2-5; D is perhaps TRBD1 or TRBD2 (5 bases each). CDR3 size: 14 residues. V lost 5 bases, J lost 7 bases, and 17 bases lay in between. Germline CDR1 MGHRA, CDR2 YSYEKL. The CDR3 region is CASSKGDLRGTQYF. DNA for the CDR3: TGCGCCAGCAGCAAAGGGGACCTCCGCGGGACCCAGTACTTC.

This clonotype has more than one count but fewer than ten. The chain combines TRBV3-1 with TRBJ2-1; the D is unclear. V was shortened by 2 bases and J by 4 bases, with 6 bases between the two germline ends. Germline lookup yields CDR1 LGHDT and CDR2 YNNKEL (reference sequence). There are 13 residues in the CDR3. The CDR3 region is CASSQMPYNEQFF. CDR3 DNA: TGTGCCAGCAGCCAAATGCCATACAATGAGCAGTTCTTC.

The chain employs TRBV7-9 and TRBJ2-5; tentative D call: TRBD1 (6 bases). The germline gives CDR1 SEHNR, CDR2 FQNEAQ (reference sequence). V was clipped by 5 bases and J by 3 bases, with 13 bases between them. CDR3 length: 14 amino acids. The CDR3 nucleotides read TGTGCCAGCAGCCCCACAGGGCCTAAAGAGACCCAGTACTTC. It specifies CASSPTGPKETQYF.

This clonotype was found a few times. The CDR3 sequence is CASSLKSPVRSYNEQFF. CDR3 DNA sequence: TGTGCCAGCAGCTTAAAATCCCCGGTGCGCTCCTACAATGAGCAGTTCTTC. The chain couples TRBV7-3 to TRBJ2-1; D is unclear. Trimming stripped 1 base from V and 0 bases from J, with 13 bases between. Germline CDR1 reads SGHTA; CDR2 reads FQGTGA. CDR3 length: 17 residues.

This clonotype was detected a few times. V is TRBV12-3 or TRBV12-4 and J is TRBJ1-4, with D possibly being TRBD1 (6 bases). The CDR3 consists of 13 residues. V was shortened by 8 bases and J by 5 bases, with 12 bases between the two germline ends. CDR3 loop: CASAGARNEKLFF. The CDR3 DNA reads TGTGCCAGCGCAGGGGCAAGAAATGAAAAACTGTTTTTT.

CDR3: CSAAPKVAKNIQYF. CDR3 DNA: TGCAGTGCCGCCCCTAAGGTGGCCAAAAACATTCAGTACTTC. The rearrangement links TRBV20-1 to TRBJ2-4; the D is unclear. This CDR3 is 14 amino acids long. The V end was cut by 6 bases, the J end by 1 base, with 13 bases between. CDR1 is DFQATT and CDR2 is SNEGSKA in the germline V gene (reference sequence).

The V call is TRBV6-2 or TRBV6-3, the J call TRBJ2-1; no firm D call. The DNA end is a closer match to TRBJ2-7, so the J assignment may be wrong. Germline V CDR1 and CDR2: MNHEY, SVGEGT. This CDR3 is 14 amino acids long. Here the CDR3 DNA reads TGTGCCAGCAGTTATTCCGAAGTTTACAATGAGCAGTACTTC. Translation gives CASSYSEVYNEQYF.

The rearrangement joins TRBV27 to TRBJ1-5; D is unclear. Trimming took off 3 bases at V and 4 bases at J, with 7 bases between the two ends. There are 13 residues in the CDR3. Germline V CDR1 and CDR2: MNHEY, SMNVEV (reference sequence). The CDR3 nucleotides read TGTGCCAGCAGTTTGACACAGAATCAGCCCCAGCATTTT. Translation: CASSLTQNQPQHF.

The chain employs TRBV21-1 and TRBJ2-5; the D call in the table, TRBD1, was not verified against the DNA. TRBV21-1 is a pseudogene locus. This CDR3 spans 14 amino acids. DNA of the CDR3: TGTGCCAGCAATACGACAGGGGACCTTGAGACCCAGTACTTC. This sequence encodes CASNTTGDLETQYF.

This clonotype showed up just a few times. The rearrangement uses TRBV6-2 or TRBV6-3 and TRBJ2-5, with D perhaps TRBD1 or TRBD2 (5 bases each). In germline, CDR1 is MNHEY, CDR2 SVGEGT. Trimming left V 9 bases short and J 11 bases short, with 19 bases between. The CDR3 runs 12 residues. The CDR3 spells CASTGPPGEQYF. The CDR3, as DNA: TGTGCCAGTACGGGACCTCCCGGGGAGCAGTACTTC.

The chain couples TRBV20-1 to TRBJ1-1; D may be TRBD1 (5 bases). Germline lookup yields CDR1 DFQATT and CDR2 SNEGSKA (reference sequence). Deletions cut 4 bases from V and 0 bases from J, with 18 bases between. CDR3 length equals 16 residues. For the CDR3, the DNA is TGCAGTGCTAAAGACAGAATCGATTGGGTGAACACTGAAGCTTTCTTT. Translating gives CSAKDRIDWVNTEAFF.

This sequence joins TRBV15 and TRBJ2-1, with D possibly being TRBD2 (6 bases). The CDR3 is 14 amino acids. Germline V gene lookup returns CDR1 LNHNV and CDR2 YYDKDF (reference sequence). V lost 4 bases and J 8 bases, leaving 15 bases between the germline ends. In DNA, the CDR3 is TGTGCCACCAGCAAGGGACTTACGGGGTATGAGCAGTTCTTC. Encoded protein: CATSKGLTGYEQFF.

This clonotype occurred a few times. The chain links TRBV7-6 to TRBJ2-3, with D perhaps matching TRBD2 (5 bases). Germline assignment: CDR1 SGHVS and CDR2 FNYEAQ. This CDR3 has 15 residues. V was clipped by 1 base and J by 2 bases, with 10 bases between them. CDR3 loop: CASSLDGLPTDTQYF. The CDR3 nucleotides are TGTGCCAGCAGCTTAGATGGACTCCCCACAGATACGCAGTATTTT.

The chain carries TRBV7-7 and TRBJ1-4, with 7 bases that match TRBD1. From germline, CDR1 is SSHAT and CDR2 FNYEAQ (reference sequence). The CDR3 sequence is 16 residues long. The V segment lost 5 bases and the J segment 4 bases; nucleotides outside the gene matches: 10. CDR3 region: CASSLTPTGINEKLFF. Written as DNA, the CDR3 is TGTGCCAGCAGCCTCACCCCGACAGGGATTAATGAAAAACTGTTTTTT.

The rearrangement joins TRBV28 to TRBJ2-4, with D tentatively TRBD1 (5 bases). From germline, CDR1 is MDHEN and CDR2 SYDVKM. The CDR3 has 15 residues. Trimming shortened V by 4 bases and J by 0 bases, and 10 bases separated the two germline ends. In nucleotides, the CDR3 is TGTGCCAGCAGTTCATCAGGGCCAGCCAAAAACATTCAGTACTTC. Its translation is CASSSSGPAKNIQYF.

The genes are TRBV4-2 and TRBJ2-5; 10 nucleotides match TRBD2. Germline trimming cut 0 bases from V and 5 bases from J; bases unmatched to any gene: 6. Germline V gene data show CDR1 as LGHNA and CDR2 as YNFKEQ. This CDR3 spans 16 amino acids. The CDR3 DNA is TGTGCCAGCAGCCAAGATTTAGCGGGGGGTAGGGAGACCCAGTACTTC. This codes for CASSQDLAGGRETQYF.

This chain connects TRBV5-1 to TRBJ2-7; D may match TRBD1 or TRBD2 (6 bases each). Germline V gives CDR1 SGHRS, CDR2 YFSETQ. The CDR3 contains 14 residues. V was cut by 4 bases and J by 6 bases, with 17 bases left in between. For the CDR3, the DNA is TGCGCCAGCAGCGTAGGAGAGGGGGGAGGCGAGCAGTACTTC. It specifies CASSVGEGGGEQYF. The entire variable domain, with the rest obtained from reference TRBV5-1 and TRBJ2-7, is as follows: KAGVTQTPRYLIKTRGQQVTLSCSPISGHRSVSWYQQTPGQGLQFLFEYFSETQRNKGNFPGRFSGRQFSNSRSEMNVSTLELGDSALYLCASSVGEGGGEQYFGPGTRLTVT.

This chain's CDR3 is CASRLTGTASSPLHF. The CDR3 nucleotides read TGTGCCAGCAGATTAACGGGGACAGCCAGTTCACCCCTCCACTTT. The chain recombines TRBV27 with TRBJ1-6; 7 positions agree with TRBD1. Trimming at V came to 6 bases and at J to 9 bases, leaving 11 bases not matched to a gene. Germline lookup yields CDR1 MNHEY and CDR2 SMNVEV (reference sequence). CDR3 length: 15 residues.

The CDR3 spells CSARQGTNEKLFF. The CDR3, as DNA: TGCAGTGCAAGACAGGGCACGAATGAAAAACTGTTTTTT. The gene calls are TRBV20-1 and TRBJ1-4; 7 bases map to TRBD1. Looked up from germline, CDR1 is DFQATT and CDR2 is SNEGSKA (reference sequence). The CDR3 runs 13 residues. V was pared by 6 bases and J by 5 bases, with 6 bases of the junction left unmatched.

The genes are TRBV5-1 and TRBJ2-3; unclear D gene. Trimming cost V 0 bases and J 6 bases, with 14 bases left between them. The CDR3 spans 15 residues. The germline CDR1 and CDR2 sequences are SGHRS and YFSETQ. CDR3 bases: TGCGCCAGCAGCTTGGCGACCAGGCCTGGGGATACGCAGTATTTT. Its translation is CASSLATRPGDTQYF.

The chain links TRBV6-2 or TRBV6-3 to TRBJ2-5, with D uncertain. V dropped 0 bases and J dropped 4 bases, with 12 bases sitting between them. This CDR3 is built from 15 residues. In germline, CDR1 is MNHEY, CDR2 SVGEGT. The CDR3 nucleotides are TGTGCCAGCAGTTACTCGAATAGGATTCGAGAGACCCAGTACTTC. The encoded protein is CASSYSNRIRETQYF.

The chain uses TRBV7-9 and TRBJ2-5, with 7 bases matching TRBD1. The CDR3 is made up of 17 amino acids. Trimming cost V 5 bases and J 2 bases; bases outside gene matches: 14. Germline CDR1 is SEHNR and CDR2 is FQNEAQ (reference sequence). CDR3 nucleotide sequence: TGTGCCAGCAGCACTAACAGGGGCGAGGATTCTCAAGAGACCCAGTACTTC. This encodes CASSTNRGEDSQETQYF.